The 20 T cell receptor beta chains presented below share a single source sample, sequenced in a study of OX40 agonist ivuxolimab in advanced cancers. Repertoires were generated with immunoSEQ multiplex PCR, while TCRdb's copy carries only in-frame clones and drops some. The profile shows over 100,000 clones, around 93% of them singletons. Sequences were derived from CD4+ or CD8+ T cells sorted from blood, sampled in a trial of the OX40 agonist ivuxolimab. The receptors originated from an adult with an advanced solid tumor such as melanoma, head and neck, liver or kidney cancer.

CDR3 loop: CASSLGIHLSSYNEQFF. CDR3 DNA sequence: TGTGCCAGCAGCTTAGGAATACACCTGAGCTCCTACAATGAGCAGTTCTTC. The genes are TRBV7-8 and TRBJ2-1; D is unclear. The CDR3 has 17 amino acids. Germline V gene lookup returns CDR1 SGHVS and CDR2 FQNEAQ. Trimming took 1 base from V and 0 from J, leaving 13 bases between them.

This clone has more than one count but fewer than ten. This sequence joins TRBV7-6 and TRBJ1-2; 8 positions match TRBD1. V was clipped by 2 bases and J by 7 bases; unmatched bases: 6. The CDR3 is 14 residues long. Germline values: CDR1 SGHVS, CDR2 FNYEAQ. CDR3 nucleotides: TGTGCCAGCAGCTTACAGGGCAGGGGGCTTGGCTACACCTTC. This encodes CASSLQGRGLGYTF.

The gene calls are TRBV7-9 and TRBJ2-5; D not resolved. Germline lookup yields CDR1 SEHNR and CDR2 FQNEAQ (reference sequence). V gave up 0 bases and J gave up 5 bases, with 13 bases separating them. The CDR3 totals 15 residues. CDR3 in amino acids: CASSLASRAAETQYF. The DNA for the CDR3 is TGTGCCAGCAGCTTAGCGAGTCGAGCAGCGGAGACCCAGTACTTC. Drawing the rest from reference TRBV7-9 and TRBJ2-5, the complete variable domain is DTGVSQNPRHKITKRGQNVTFRCDPISEHNRLYWYRQTLGQGPEFLTYFQNEAQLEKSRLLSDRFSAERPKGSFSTLEIQRTEQGDSAMYLCASSLASRAAETQYFGPGTRLLVL.

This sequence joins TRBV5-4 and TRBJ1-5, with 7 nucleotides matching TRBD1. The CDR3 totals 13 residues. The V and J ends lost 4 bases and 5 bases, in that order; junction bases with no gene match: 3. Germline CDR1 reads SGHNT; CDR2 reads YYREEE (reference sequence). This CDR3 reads CASSHDRDQPQHF. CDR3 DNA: TGTGCCAGCAGCCATGACAGGGATCAGCCCCAGCATTTT.

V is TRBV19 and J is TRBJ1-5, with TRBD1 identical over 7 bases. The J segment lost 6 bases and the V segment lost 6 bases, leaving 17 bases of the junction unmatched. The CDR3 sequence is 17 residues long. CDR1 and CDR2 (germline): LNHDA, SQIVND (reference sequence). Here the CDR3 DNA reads TGTGCCAGTAGAGAATCCCCCTTCGACAGGGCTGGTCAGCCCCAGCATTTT. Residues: CASRESPFDRAGQPQHF. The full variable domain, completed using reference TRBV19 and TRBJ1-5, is DGGITQSPKYLFRKEGQNVTLSCEQNLNHDAMYWYRQDPGQGLRLIYYSQIVNDFQKGDIAEGYSVSREKKESFPLTVTSAQKNPTAFYLCASRESPFDRAGQPQHFGDGTRLSIL.

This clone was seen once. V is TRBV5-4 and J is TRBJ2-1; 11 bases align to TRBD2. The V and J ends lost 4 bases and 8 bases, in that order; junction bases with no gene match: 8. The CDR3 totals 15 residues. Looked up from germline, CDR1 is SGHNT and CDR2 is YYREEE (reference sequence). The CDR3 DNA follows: TGTGCCAGCAGCCAAGGAGGGACTAGCGGCTATGAGCAGTTCTTC. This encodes CASSQGGTSGYEQFF.

The CDR3 protein is CASSLPQGATNTDTQYF. The CDR3 DNA reads TGTGCCAGCAGCTTGCCGCAGGGGGCTACGAACACAGATACGCAGTATTTT. The chain carries TRBV5-5 and TRBJ2-3, with 8 bases matching TRBD1. J gave up 2 bases and V 1 base, and 9 bases lay outside the gene matches. The CDR3 contains 17 residues. Per germline, CDR1 SGHKS and CDR2 YYEKEE (reference sequence).

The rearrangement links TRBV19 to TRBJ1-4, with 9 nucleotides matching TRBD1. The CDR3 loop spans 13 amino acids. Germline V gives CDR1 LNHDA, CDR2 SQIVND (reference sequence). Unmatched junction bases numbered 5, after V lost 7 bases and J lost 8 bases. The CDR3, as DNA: TGTGCCAGTACGGGACAGGGCTGGGAAAAACTGTTTTTT. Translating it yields CASTGQGWEKLFF.

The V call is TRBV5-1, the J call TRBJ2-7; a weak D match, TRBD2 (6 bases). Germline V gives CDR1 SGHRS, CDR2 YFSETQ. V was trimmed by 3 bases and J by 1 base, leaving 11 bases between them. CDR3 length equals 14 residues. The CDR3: CASSSVAGSYEQYF. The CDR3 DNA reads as TGCGCCAGCAGCTCCGTGGCGGGATCCTACGAGCAGTACTTC.

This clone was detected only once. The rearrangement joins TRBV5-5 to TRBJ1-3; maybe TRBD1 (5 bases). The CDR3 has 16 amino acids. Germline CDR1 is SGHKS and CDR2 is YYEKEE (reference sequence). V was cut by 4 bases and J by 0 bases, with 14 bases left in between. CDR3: CASSPHTGNSGNTIYF. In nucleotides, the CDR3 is TGTGCCAGCAGCCCACACACAGGAAACTCTGGAAACACCATATATTTT.

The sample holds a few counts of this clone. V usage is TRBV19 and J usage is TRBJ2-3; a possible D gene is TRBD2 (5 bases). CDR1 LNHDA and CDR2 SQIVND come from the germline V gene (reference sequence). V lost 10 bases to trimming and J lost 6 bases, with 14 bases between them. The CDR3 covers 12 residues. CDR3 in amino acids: CATSDSGDTQYF. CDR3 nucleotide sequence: TGTGCCACCTCAGATTCGGGGGATACGCAGTATTTT.

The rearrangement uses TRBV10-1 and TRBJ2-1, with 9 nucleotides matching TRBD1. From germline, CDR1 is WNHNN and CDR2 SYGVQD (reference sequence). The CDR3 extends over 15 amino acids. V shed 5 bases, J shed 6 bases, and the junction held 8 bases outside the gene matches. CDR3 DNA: TGCGCCAGCAGTTCCGGGACAGGGTCTACCAATGAGCAGTTCTTC. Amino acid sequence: CASSSGTGSTNEQFF.

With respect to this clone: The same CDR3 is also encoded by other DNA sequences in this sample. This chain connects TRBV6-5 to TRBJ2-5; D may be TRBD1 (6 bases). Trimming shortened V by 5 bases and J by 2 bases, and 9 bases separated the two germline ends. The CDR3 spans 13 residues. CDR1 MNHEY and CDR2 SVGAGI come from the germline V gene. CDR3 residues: CASSRTVQETQYF. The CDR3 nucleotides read TGTGCCAGCAGTAGGACAGTTCAAGAGACCCAGTACTTC.

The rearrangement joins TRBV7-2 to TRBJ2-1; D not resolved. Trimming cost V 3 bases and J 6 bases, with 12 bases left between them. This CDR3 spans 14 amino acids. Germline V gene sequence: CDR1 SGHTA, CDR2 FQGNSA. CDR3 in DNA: TGTGCCAGCAGCTTGAACAGCGCATTCAATGAGCAGTTCTTC. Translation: CASSLNSAFNEQFF.

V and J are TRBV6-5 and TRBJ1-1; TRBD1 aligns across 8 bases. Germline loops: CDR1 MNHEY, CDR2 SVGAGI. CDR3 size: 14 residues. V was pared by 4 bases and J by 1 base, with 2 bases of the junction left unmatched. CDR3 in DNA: TGTGCCAGCAGTTTTGGGACAGGGAACACTGAAGCTTTCTTT. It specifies CASSFGTGNTEAFF.

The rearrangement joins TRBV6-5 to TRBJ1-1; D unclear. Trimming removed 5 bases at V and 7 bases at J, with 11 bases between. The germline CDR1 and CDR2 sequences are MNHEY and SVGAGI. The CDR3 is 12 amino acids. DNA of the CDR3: TGTGCCAGCAGTGAAGGTTTCAATGAAGCTTTCTTT. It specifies CASSEGFNEAFF.

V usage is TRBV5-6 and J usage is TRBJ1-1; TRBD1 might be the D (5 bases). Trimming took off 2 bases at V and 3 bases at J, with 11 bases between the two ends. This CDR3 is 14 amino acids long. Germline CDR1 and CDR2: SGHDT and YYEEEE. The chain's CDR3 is CASSLRGLDTEAFF. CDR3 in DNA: TGTGCCAGCAGCTTACGGGGCTTGGACACTGAAGCTTTCTTT.

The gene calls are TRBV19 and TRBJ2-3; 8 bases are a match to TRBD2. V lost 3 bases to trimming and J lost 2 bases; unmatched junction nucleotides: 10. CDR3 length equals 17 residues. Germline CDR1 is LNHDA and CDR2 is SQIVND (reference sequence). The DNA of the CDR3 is TGTGCCAGTAGTATCAGTCCGGCGGGAGGTTTCACAGATACGCAGTATTTT. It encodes CASSISPAGGFTDTQYF.

The CDR3: CSVELAGFTDTQYF. CDR3 DNA: TGCAGCGTTGAACTAGCGGGATTCACAGATACGCAGTATTTT. The chain joins TRBV29-1 to TRBJ2-3; the match to TRBD2 covers 9 bases. V dropped 2 bases and J dropped 2; count of bases not matched to a gene: 2. From germline, CDR1 is SQVTM and CDR2 ANQGSEA. There are 14 residues in the CDR3.

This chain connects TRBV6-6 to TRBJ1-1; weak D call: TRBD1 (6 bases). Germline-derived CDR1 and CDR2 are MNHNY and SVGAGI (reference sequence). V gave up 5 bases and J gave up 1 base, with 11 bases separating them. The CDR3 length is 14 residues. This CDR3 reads CASSRQEGNTEAFF. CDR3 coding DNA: TGTGCCAGCAGTCGACAGGAGGGGAACACTGAAGCTTTCTTT.